These 21 T cell receptor beta chains were sequenced from one sample in a study of OX40 agonist ivuxolimab in advanced cancers. Sequencing was performed with immunoSEQ multiplex PCR; in TCRdb, only in-frame clones are kept and a portion is missing. The sample records roughly 56,000 clones, approximately 81% being singletons. Source: CD4+ or CD8+ T cells sorted from blood, taken in a trial of the OX40 agonist ivuxolimab. All receptors come from an adult with an advanced solid tumor such as melanoma, head and neck, liver or kidney cancer.

The chain employs TRBV19 and TRBJ2-7; D perhaps matches TRBD1 (7 bases). Between the trimmed V and J ends, which lost 5 bases and 5 bases, there was a span of 19 bases. CDR1 is LNHDA and CDR2 is SQIVND in the germline V gene (reference sequence). The CDR3 runs to 15 residues. The CDR3 DNA is TGTGCCAGTAGTCCTAGACAGGGAGGCTTGAACGAGCAGTACTTC. It translates to CASSPRQGGLNEQYF.

V is TRBV28 and J is TRBJ1-6; no firm D call. This CDR3 comprises 15 residues. Trimming removed 2 bases from V and 6 bases from J, with 11 bases in between. Germline lookup yields CDR1 MDHEN and CDR2 SYDVKM. The CDR3 nucleotides read TGTGCCAGCAGTTTACAGGCCTGGGGTAATTCACCCCTCCACTTT. Its translation is CASSLQAWGNSPLHF.

The chain combines TRBV4-1 with TRBJ2-7; TRBD1 is a possible D gene (6 bases). Germline-derived CDR1 and CDR2 are MGHRA and YSYEKL. The V end lost 1 base, the J end lost 3 bases, and 10 bases lay between the germline ends. This CDR3 is built from 14 residues. This CDR3 reads CASSQVLGHYEQYF. The CDR3 DNA reads as TGCGCCAGCAGCCAAGTCCTGGGACACTACGAGCAGTACTTC.

The V call is TRBV4-3, the J call TRBJ1-1; D ambiguous. The V end was cut by 0 bases, the J end by 1 base, with 6 bases between. Germline V lookup: CDR1 LGHNA, CDR2 YSLEER. The CDR3 runs to 14 residues. The CDR3 region is CASSQDYSNTEAFF. As DNA, the CDR3 is TGCGCCAGCAGCCAAGATTACTCGAACACTGAAGCTTTCTTT.

The V gene is TRBV5-1, the J gene TRBJ1-5; D ambiguous. The CDR3 loop spans 14 amino acids. In germline, CDR1 is SGHRS, CDR2 YFSETQ. The V gene lost 5 bases and the J gene lost 0 bases, with 9 bases spanning the gap. The DNA for the CDR3 is TGCGCCAGCAGTGAAGGGTCTAGCAATCAGCCCCAGCATTTT. Translating it yields CASSEGSSNQPQHF.

This clone showed up just once. The chain combines TRBV19 with TRBJ2-2; tentative D call: TRBD1 (5 bases). This CDR3 comprises 17 residues. V was cut by 9 bases and J by 4 bases, with 24 bases left in between. Germline CDR1 LNHDA, CDR2 SQIVND (reference sequence). CDR3 sequence reads: CASRGAAEGISTGELFF. CDR3 DNA sequence: TGTGCCAGCCGTGGGGCTGCTGAAGGGATATCCACCGGGGAGCTGTTTTTT. Looking up the rest from reference TRBV19 and TRBJ2-2 gives the full variable domain: DGGITQSPKYLFRKEGQNVTLSCEQNLNHDAMYWYRQDPGQGLRLIYYSQIVNDFQKGDIAEGYSVSREKKESFPLTVTSAQKNPTAFYLCASRGAAEGISTGELFFGEGSRLTVL.

CDR3 sequence (DNA): TGCGCCAGCAGCTTGGCCGGGGATCAAGAGACCCAGTACTTC. Encoded protein: CASSLAGDQETQYF. The genes are TRBV5-1 and TRBJ2-5; D may be TRBD2 (5 bases). The CDR3 totals 14 residues. Trimming shortened V by 0 bases and J by 2 bases, and 8 bases separated the two germline ends. Looked up from germline, CDR1 is SGHRS and CDR2 is YFSETQ.

This clone showed up just a few times. This chain connects TRBV19 to TRBJ2-5; 7 nucleotides match TRBD2. The CDR3 covers 14 residues. The V gene's germline CDR1 is LNHDA and CDR2 SQIVND (reference sequence). V gave up 5 bases and J gave up 4 bases; unmatched junction bases: 7. Written as DNA, the CDR3 is TGTGCCAGTAGTGTGACTAGCCCGCCAGAGACCCAGTACTTC. Amino acids: CASSVTSPPETQYF.

This clone came up once. The rearrangement links TRBV6-6 to TRBJ1-1; 11 bases are shared with TRBD1. This CDR3 has 14 residues. The V and J ends lost 6 bases and 4 bases, in that order; junction bases with no gene match: 4. CDR1 is MNHNY, CDR2 SVGAGI, per germline (reference sequence). CDR3 nucleotide sequence: TGTGCCAGCAGGCTCGGGACAGGGGGCACTGAAGCTTTCTTT. This gives the protein CASRLGTGGTEAFF.

V usage is TRBV11-3 and J usage is TRBJ2-1; 9 bases match TRBD1. The CDR3 is made up of 15 amino acids. The germline gives CDR1 SGHNT, CDR2 YENEEA. V lost 1 base to trimming and J lost 3 bases; unmatched junction nucleotides: 1. CDR3 bases: TGTGCCAGCAGCTTAGGACAGGGGGTCTACAATGAGCAGTTCTTC. Amino acid sequence: CASSLGQGVYNEQFF.

This clone was seen a handful of times. The chain links TRBV19 to TRBJ2-7, with D uncertain. Germline V lookup: CDR1 LNHDA, CDR2 SQIVND (reference sequence). The V gene lost 2 bases and the J gene lost 4 bases, with 9 bases spanning the gap. The CDR3 covers 13 residues. The CDR3 reads CASSIWAVYEQYF. CDR3 bases: TGTGCCAGTAGTATATGGGCGGTGTACGAGCAGTACTTC.

This clone is a singleton in its sample. The chain employs TRBV7-9 and TRBJ2-3; D is ambiguous. Trimming left V 1 base short and J 4 bases short, with 9 bases between. Looked up from germline, CDR1 is SEHNR and CDR2 is FQNEAQ (reference sequence). CDR3 length equals 14 residues. The CDR3 nucleotides read TGTGCCAGCAGCTTAGTTGCGGAACCAGATACGCAGTATTTT. This encodes CASSLVAEPDTQYF.

The rearrangement joins TRBV6-6 to TRBJ1-5; D gene ambiguous. Between the trimmed V and J ends, which lost 8 bases and 7 bases, there was a span of 3 bases. Germline assignment: CDR1 MNHNY and CDR2 SVGAGI (reference sequence). This CDR3 contains 9 residues. This chain's CDR3 is CASGQPQHF. The CDR3 DNA follows: TGTGCCAGCGGGCAGCCCCAGCATTTT.

The chain uses TRBV7-9 and TRBJ2-7, with TRBD1 matching 7 bases. Trimming cost V 4 bases and J 9 bases; bases outside gene matches: 6. CDR1 is SEHNR and CDR2 is FQNEAQ in the germline V gene (reference sequence). This CDR3 region has 12 residues. CDR3 sequence reads: CASSSAGGLQYF. The CDR3 coding sequence is TGTGCCAGCAGCTCAGCAGGGGGATTGCAGTACTTC.

V is TRBV5-1 and J is TRBJ2-2; 9 bases line up with TRBD1. Germline trimming cut 3 bases from V and 4 bases from J; bases unmatched to any gene: 7. The CDR3 has 16 amino acids. The germline V gene has CDR1 SGHRS and CDR2 YFSETQ. The CDR3 bases are TGCGCCAGCAGCTCTGTCCCGGGACAGGGCACCGGGGAGCTGTTTTTT. This codes for CASSSVPGQGTGELFF.

This clone was detected a few times. V gene TRBV28 combines with J gene TRBJ1-3; the D gene is possibly TRBD1 (5 bases). This CDR3 is 16 amino acids long. Trimming pared 6 bases from V and 0 bases from J, leaving 15 bases between. From germline, CDR1 is MDHEN and CDR2 SYDVKM. The DNA of the CDR3 is TGTGCCAGCAGCCTAACAGGAGACCCCTCTGGAAACACCATATATTTT. As protein: CASSLTGDPSGNTIYF.

The chain combines TRBV12-5 with TRBJ2-5; no clear D gene. The V end lost 6 bases, the J end lost 3 bases, and 5 bases lay between the germline ends. Germline V lookup: CDR1 LGHNT, CDR2 FRNRAP. The CDR3 consists of 11 residues. The CDR3: CASGAEETQYF. The CDR3 DNA reads TGTGCTAGTGGCGCCGAAGAGACCCAGTACTTC.

The chain is built from TRBV7-9 and TRBJ2-7, with D perhaps matching TRBD1 (5 bases). This CDR3 comprises 12 residues. Germline-derived CDR1 and CDR2 are SEHNR and FQNEAQ (reference sequence). V lost 7 bases and J 3 bases, leaving 10 bases between the germline ends. The CDR3 DNA sequence: TGTGCCAGCAAACAGGACGACTACGAGCAGTACTTC. It is translated as CASKQDDYEQYF.

This clone was seen just once. This chain joins TRBV15 and TRBJ1-3; D gene uncertain. Germline CDR1 and CDR2: LNHNV and YYDKDF (reference sequence). The V and J ends lost 1 base and 3 bases respectively, with 13 bases between them. There are 16 residues in the CDR3. CDR3 region: CATSRGSRSYGNTIYF. CDR3 nucleotide sequence: TGTGCCACCAGCAGAGGGTCCAGGTCCTATGGAAACACCATATATTTT.

The chain has TRBV7-9 and TRBJ2-5; D unresolved. The CDR3 runs 13 residues. Germline V gene data show CDR1 as SEHNR and CDR2 as FQNEAQ (reference sequence). Trimming cost V 7 bases and J 5 bases, with 14 bases left between them. The CDR3, as DNA: TGTGCCAGCACCCCCTATGTAGGGGAGACCCAGTACTTC. This sequence encodes CASTPYVGETQYF.

The chain is built from TRBV7-6 and TRBJ2-1; D is perhaps TRBD1 or TRBD2 (6 bases each). Trimming left V 3 bases short and J 8 bases short, with 8 bases between. Germline CDR1 and CDR2: SGHVS and FNYEAQ. There are 12 residues in the CDR3. CDR3 protein: CASSLGGHEQFF. The DNA of the CDR3 is TGTGCCAGCAGCTTGGGGGGCCATGAGCAGTTCTTC.